The 31 T cell receptor beta chains below all came from one sample that was sequenced in a study of T-cell memory formation after mild COVID-19 (TCRdb year 2021). Receptor libraries were prepared by 5' RACE. Reads for this sample came from an Illumina NovaSeq 6000. TCRdb took the public reads, trimmed them with fastp at Q25, ran MiXCR for clone calling and kept in-frame beta chains. Each entry is one CDR3 protein sequence, shown with its most common DNA and genes. The sample table contains 100,000 to 120,000 distinct CDR3 sequences; only one count was recorded for about 20% of them. The ten most abundant clones make up roughly 37% of the sample. The specimen was PBMCs or a T cell subset sorted from them (not recorded which). Receptors were obtained from a man aged 18 to 29 who had mild COVID-19 (a few samples of this study predate the infection). The sample titles of this study are shuffled in the database, so cell type and time point are left out; the donor was told from shared clones.

This sequence joins TRBV27 and TRBJ2-1, with D possibly called TRBD1 or TRBD2 (6 bases each). Germline-derived CDR1 and CDR2 are MNHEY and SMNVEV (reference sequence). CDR3 length: 14 amino acids. V was shortened by 3 bases and J by 7 bases, with 13 bases between the two germline ends. CDR3 loop: CASSFGGRGNEQFF. CDR3 bases: TGTGCCAGCAGTTTTGGGGGGCGAGGGAATGAGCAGTTCTTC.

The rearrangement links TRBV24-1 to TRBJ2-3, with D perhaps TRBD1 or TRBD2 (5 bases each). This CDR3 contains 12 residues. With 9 bases removed from V and 8 bases from J, the gap between germline ends came to 14 bases. Germline-derived CDR1 and CDR2 are KGHDR and SFDVKD. CDR3 residues: CATASEGTTQYF. The DNA of the CDR3 is TGTGCCACCGCATCCGAGGGGACTACGCAGTATTTT.

The rearrangement joins TRBV5-1 to TRBJ1-6; D is undetermined. CDR1 is SGHRS and CDR2 is YFSETQ in the germline V gene. The V and J ends lost 5 bases and 5 bases respectively, with 14 bases between them. The CDR3 covers 15 residues. CDR3 in amino acids: CASSLGVGDNSPLHF. The CDR3 bases are TGCGCCAGCAGTCTCGGGGTCGGCGATAATTCACCCCTCCACTTT.

The V call is TRBV4-3, the J call TRBJ2-3, with 8 bases identical to TRBD1. Germline V CDR1 and CDR2: LGHNA, YSLEER. This CDR3 has 16 residues. Trimming cost V 0 bases and J 3 bases; bases outside gene matches: 5. CDR3 in DNA: TGCGCCAGCAGCCAAGAGACAGGGGATGGAACAGATACGCAGTATTTT. Translated, it gives CASSQETGDGTDTQYF.

A few counts support this clonotype. The chain carries TRBV20-1 and TRBJ2-7; D call uncertain. CDR1 and CDR2 (germline): DFQATT, SNEGSKA (reference sequence). V was trimmed by 0 bases and J by 3 bases, leaving 6 bases between them. The CDR3 has 12 residues. CDR3 protein: CSARDWSYEQYF. CDR3 DNA sequence: TGCAGTGCTAGAGATTGGAGCTACGAGCAGTACTTC.

CDR3 nucleotide sequence: TGTGCCAGCAGCGCGACCGGGGCTCATTATACGCAGTATTTT. It encodes CASSATGAHYTQYF. This rearrangement joins TRBV7-9 to TRBJ2-3, with D possibly being TRBD1 or TRBD2 (5 bases each). The CDR3 contains 14 residues. Germline V gene lookup returns CDR1 SEHNR and CDR2 FQNEAQ (reference sequence). V was cut by 5 bases and J by 7 bases, with 16 bases left in between.

The V gene is TRBV7-9, the J gene TRBJ2-1; D call uncertain. The germline V and J ends were trimmed by 4 bases and 6 bases, with 7 bases remaining between them. The germline V gene has CDR1 SEHNR and CDR2 FQNEAQ (reference sequence). The length of the CDR3 is 12 residues. In DNA, the CDR3 is TGTGCCAGCAGCTCAGACCCCAATGAGCAGTTCTTC. Protein: CASSSDPNEQFF.

This clonotype was counted ten times or more. The chain uses TRBV30 and TRBJ1-5; D is ambiguous. The CDR3 is made up of 13 amino acids. Germline CDR1 is GTSNPN and CDR2 is SVGIG (reference sequence). V lost 0 bases and J lost 4, with 7 bases in between. The CDR3 loop is CAWSVAANQPQHF. CDR3 DNA: TGTGCCTGGAGTGTGGCAGCTAATCAGCCCCAGCATTTT.

This clonotype turned up a few times. This sequence joins TRBV7-2 and TRBJ2-3; D possibly matches TRBD1 or TRBD2 (5 bases each). The CDR3 consists of 16 residues. V lost 2 bases to trimming and J lost 4 bases, with 16 bases between them. Per germline, CDR1 SGHTA and CDR2 FQGNSA. CDR3 amino acids: CASSLTRGSRADTQYF. The CDR3 bases are TGTGCCAGCAGCTTAACCCGGGGCTCGAGGGCAGATACGCAGTATTTT.

The V gene is TRBV27, the J gene TRBJ1-5; 7 bases line up with TRBD1. This CDR3 region has 16 residues. Germline V lookup: CDR1 MNHEY, CDR2 SMNVEV (reference sequence). V lost 10 bases, J lost 0 bases, and 12 bases stayed unmatched. The CDR3 sequence is CATRGAGGYSNQPQHF. Here the CDR3 DNA reads TGTGCCACGAGGGGGGCAGGGGGGTATAGCAATCAGCCCCAGCATTTT.

The V call is TRBV29-1, the J call TRBJ2-5, with 7 nucleotides matching TRBD2. The CDR3 contains 14 residues. The V and J ends lost 7 bases and 4 bases, in that order; junction bases with no gene match: 12. From germline, CDR1 is SQVTM and CDR2 ANQGSEA. As DNA, the CDR3 is TGCAGCGGGACCGGGCGCTGGGGGGGAGAGACCCAGTACTTC. Protein: CSGTGRWGGETQYF.

J is TRBJ2-7 and V is TRBV5-5; D remains unclear. Trimming removed 0 bases from V and 3 bases from J, with 10 bases in between. This CDR3 spans 14 amino acids. Per germline, CDR1 SGHKS and CDR2 YYEKEE (reference sequence). The CDR3 loop reads CASSLANTVYEQYF. CDR3 sequence (DNA): TGTGCCAGCAGCTTGGCGAATACCGTCTACGAGCAGTACTTC.

V and J are TRBV27 and TRBJ2-2; perhaps TRBD1 as D (5 bases). The CDR3 loop spans 17 amino acids. Trimming stripped 6 bases from V and 0 bases from J, with 17 bases between. Per germline, CDR1 MNHEY and CDR2 SMNVEV (reference sequence). This CDR3 is CASRFLLDTSNTGELFF. DNA for the CDR3: TGTGCCAGCAGGTTCCTCTTGGACACGTCGAACACCGGGGAGCTGTTTTTT.

This rearrangement joins TRBV27 to TRBJ2-2; D remains ambiguous. Deletions cut 0 bases from V and 0 bases from J, with 11 bases between. The CDR3 consists of 17 residues. Germline V lookup: CDR1 MNHEY, CDR2 SMNVEV (reference sequence). The CDR3 here is CASSLSWAATNTGELFF. In nucleotides, the CDR3 is TGTGCCAGCAGTTTATCGTGGGCCGCGACGAACACCGGGGAGCTGTTTTTT.

The V gene is TRBV4-2, the J gene TRBJ2-5; 7 bases are a match to TRBD1. The V gene end was trimmed by 3 bases and the J gene end by 7 bases; junction bases not matched to a gene: 11. The CDR3 length is 15 residues. The germline gives CDR1 LGHNA, CDR2 YNFKEQ. CDR3 sequence reads: CASSHRRQGDATQYF. CDR3 nucleotides: TGTGCCAGCAGCCATCGTAGACAGGGTGATGCGACCCAGTACTTC.

This clonotype occurred a few times. J is TRBJ1-5 and V is TRBV6-1; D remains unclear. The germline V gene has CDR1 MNHNS and CDR2 SASEGT. This CDR3 spans 14 amino acids. The V gene lost 7 bases and the J gene lost 3 bases, with 13 bases spanning the gap. DNA for the CDR3: TGTGCCAGCATCGTGGACGGGAACAATCAGCCCCAGCATTTT. Protein: CASIVDGNNQPQHF.

This clonotype was counted ten times or more. V gene TRBV7-8 combines with J gene TRBJ2-3; 7 bases map to TRBD2. The V segment lost 5 bases and the J segment 1 base; nucleotides outside the gene matches: 3. The CDR3 spans 14 residues. Germline V lookup: CDR1 SGHVS, CDR2 FQNEAQ. CDR3 sequence (DNA): TGTGCCAGCAGCGCCCGGGGGGGCACAGATACGCAGTATTTT. It yields the protein CASSARGGTDTQYF. The whole variable domain, filled in from reference TRBV7-8 and TRBJ2-3, reads GAGVSQSPRYKVAKRGQDVALRCDPISGHVSLFWYQQALGQGPEFLTYFQNEAQLDKSGLPSDRFFAERPEGSVSTLKIQRTQQEDSAVYLCASSARGGTDTQYFGPGTRLTVL.

The CDR3 region is CSVEEGRGGPYGYTF. CDR3 coding DNA: TGCAGCGTTGAAGAGGGAAGAGGGGGCCCCTATGGCTACACCTTC. V and J are TRBV29-1 and TRBJ1-2; TRBD1 aligns across 7 bases. The trim removed 0 bases at V and 4 bases at J, leaving 8 bases unmatched. This CDR3 comprises 15 residues. Germline CDR1 is SQVTM and CDR2 is ANQGSEA.

This clonotype turned up a few times. The chain recombines TRBV7-6 with TRBJ1-1, with D unclear. The CDR3 consists of 13 residues. The V and J ends lost 5 bases and 3 bases respectively, with 10 bases between them. The V gene's germline CDR1 is SGHVS and CDR2 FNYEAQ. Here the CDR3 DNA reads TGTGCCAGCAGCGGGGAGGGCTACACTGAAGCTTTCTTT. Its protein is CASSGEGYTEAFF.

This clonotype was seen only a few times. J is TRBJ1-5 and V is TRBV30; possible D gene TRBD1, 5 bases. V gave up 3 bases and J gave up 6 bases, with 12 bases separating them. Germline-derived CDR1 and CDR2 are GTSNPN and SVGIG (reference sequence). The CDR3 length is 13 residues. CDR3 DNA sequence: TGTGCCTGGAGCGAGGGGCCCGGTCAGCCCCAGCATTTT. Translated: CAWSEGPGQPQHF.

The chain is built from TRBV20-1 and TRBJ1-5; 7 bases are shared with TRBD1. The CDR3 extends over 14 amino acids. CDR1 and CDR2 from the germline V gene are DFQATT and SNEGSKA (reference sequence). The CDR3 coding sequence is TGCTGTGTTGCGATTGACAGGGAGGGCCAGCCCCAGCATTTT. The encoded protein is CCVAIDREGQPQHF.

This sequence joins TRBV4-3 and TRBJ2-3; either TRBD1 or TRBD2 may supply D (5 bases each). The ends were cut back, 3 bases at V and 7 bases at J, with 17 bases in the middle. The CDR3 totals 15 residues. Germline CDR1 reads LGHNA; CDR2 reads YSLEER. The CDR3 nucleotides read TGCGCCAGCAGCCAGTCCCGGGACCCTCCTTATACGCAGTATTTT. Translating gives CASSQSRDPPYTQYF.

The gene calls are TRBV12-3 or TRBV12-4 and TRBJ1-2, with D possibly matching TRBD1 (5 bases). Trimming shortened V by 7 bases and J by 4 bases, and 19 bases separated the two germline ends. This CDR3 comprises 15 residues. The CDR3 DNA is TGTGCCAGCAAGATTGGGTACTCAGGGAGCTATGGCTACACCTTC. Protein sequence: CASKIGYSGSYGYTF.

This clonotype was observed many times. The V call is TRBV4-2, the J call TRBJ2-7, with D possibly being TRBD2 (6 bases). The CDR3 is made up of 17 amino acids. Germline V gene lookup returns CDR1 LGHNA and CDR2 YNFKEQ. The V gene lost 0 bases and the J gene lost 2 bases, with 17 bases spanning the gap. CDR3 sequence: CASSQDKSAGIAYEQYF. The CDR3 DNA follows: TGTGCCAGCAGCCAAGATAAGTCTGCGGGGATAGCCTACGAGCAGTACTTC.

V and J are TRBV6-5 and TRBJ2-2; D gene uncertain. With 6 bases removed from V and 10 bases from J, the gap between germline ends came to 9 bases. CDR1 MNHEY and CDR2 SVGAGI come from the germline V gene. This CDR3 contains 11 residues. CDR3 residues: CASSLSVELFF. The CDR3 DNA reads as TGTGCCAGCAGCCTATCCGTGGAGCTGTTTTTT.

This clonotype appeared many times. This chain links TRBV11-2 with TRBJ2-1; D may be TRBD2 (7 bases). The CDR3 consists of 15 residues. Trimming removed 1 base from V and 2 bases from J, with 9 bases in between. Germline V gene data show CDR1 as SGHAT and CDR2 as FQNNGV. The CDR3 DNA sequence: TGTGCCAGCAGCTTAGGGGGGGGGCCCTACAATGAGCAGTTCTTC. Amino acid sequence: CASSLGGGPYNEQFF.

This chain uses TRBV6-1 with TRBJ2-7; D possibly matches TRBD1 or TRBD2 (5 bases each). The V gene lost 6 bases and the J gene lost 4 bases, with 13 bases spanning the gap. The CDR3 is 13 amino acids. Germline V CDR1 and CDR2: MNHNS, SASEGT. The CDR3 protein is CASRPRGRYEQYV. CDR3 bases: TGTGCCAGCAGGCCCCGGGGCCGGTACGAGCAGTACGTC.

This rearrangement joins TRBV4-1 to TRBJ2-5; D ambiguous. The CDR3 has 15 amino acids. Germline V CDR1 and CDR2: MGHRA, YSYEKL. The ends were cut back, 6 bases at V and 2 bases at J, with 16 bases in the middle. The CDR3 loop reads CASSNSRASQETQYF. The CDR3 nucleotides read TGCGCCAGCAGTAATAGCCGGGCTAGTCAAGAGACCCAGTACTTC.

This clonotype was recorded a few times. The chain employs TRBV19 and TRBJ1-5; D possibly corresponds to TRBD1 (6 bases). The V gene's germline CDR1 is LNHDA and CDR2 SQIVND (reference sequence). The length of the CDR3 is 16 residues. V shed 7 bases and J shed 0 bases, with 16 bases lying between them. The CDR3 sequence is CASTPGGHYSNQPQHF. The CDR3 nucleotides read TGTGCCAGTACCCCGGGGGGGCATTATAGCAATCAGCCCCAGCATTTT.

The rearrangement links TRBV7-2 to TRBJ2-7; no firm D call. This CDR3 is built from 14 residues. The germline V and J ends were trimmed by 1 base and 3 bases, with 10 bases remaining between them. Per germline, CDR1 SGHTA and CDR2 FQGNSA. The CDR3 loop reads CASSLVLLGYEQYF. The CDR3 bases are TGTGCCAGCAGCTTAGTTCTACTTGGCTACGAGCAGTACTTC. The variable domain in full, completed from reference TRBV7-2 and TRBJ2-7, reads GAGVSQSPSNKVTEKGKDVELRCDPISGHTALYWYRQSLGQGLEFLIYFQGNSAPDKSGLPSDRFSAERTGGSVSTLTIQRTQQEDSAVYLCASSLVLLGYEQYFGPGTRLTVT.

This clonotype was counted between two and nine times. A much larger clonotype is one base distant, so this may be a read error. The V and J genes are TRBV6-2 or TRBV6-3 and TRBJ2-2; no clear D gene. The CDR3 loop spans 13 amino acids. Per germline, CDR1 MNHEY and CDR2 SVGEGT. Trimming removed 2 bases from V and 4 bases from J, with 5 bases in between. CDR3 loop: CASSYRATGELFF. Here the CDR3 DNA reads TGTGCCAGCAGTTACAGGGCCACCGGGGAGCTGTTTTTT.